Shown below are 4 T cell receptor beta chains from a single sample sequenced in a study of glioma-infiltrating T cells after dendritic cell vaccination. Using immunoSEQ multiplex PCR, the repertoire was profiled, and TCRdb retains in-frame clones only, with some absent. In the table there are about 90,000 clones, about 85% of which are singletons. The source was blood, collected before dendritic cell vaccination. These receptors all stem from a human donor with glioblastoma.

The chain combines TRBV7-2 with TRBJ2-7, with D perhaps TRBD1 (5 bases). CDR3 size: 14 residues. Germline CDR1 reads SGHTA; CDR2 reads FQGNSA. Between the trimmed V and J ends, which lost 5 bases and 0 bases, there was a span of 11 bases. The CDR3 spells CASSSLGVSYEQYF. The CDR3 DNA is TGTGCCAGCAGCAGCCTAGGGGTCTCCTACGAGCAGTACTTC.

This rearrangement joins TRBV5-1 to TRBJ1-2; 9 bases line up with TRBD1. The CDR3 has 14 amino acids. The J segment lost 6 bases and the V segment lost 4 bases, leaving 7 bases of the junction unmatched. CDR1 and CDR2 (germline): SGHRS, YFSETQ. CDR3 residues: CASSPTGTGNGYTF. The CDR3 nucleotides are TGCGCCAGCAGCCCTACCGGGACAGGGAATGGCTACACCTTC.

The rearrangement links TRBV27 to TRBJ2-7; 7 bases fit TRBD1. The V segment lost 4 bases and the J segment 5 bases; nucleotides outside the gene matches: 5. In germline, CDR1 is MNHEY, CDR2 SMNVEV (reference sequence). This CDR3 is 13 amino acids long. For the CDR3, the DNA is TGTGCCAGCAGTTCCGACAGGGCCAACGAGCAGTACTTC. This sequence encodes CASSSDRANEQYF.

The rearrangement joins TRBV5-8 to TRBJ1-5; D may be TRBD1 (5 bases). This CDR3 spans 16 amino acids. V shed 6 bases and J shed 0 bases, with 16 bases lying between them. Per the germline V gene, CDR1 is SGHTS and CDR2 is YDEGEE. The CDR3 is CASTLSRVYSNQPQHF. CDR3 coding DNA: TGTGCCAGCACCTTATCCAGGGTTTATAGCAATCAGCCCCAGCATTTT.